This TCR beta chain was documented in a study of T-cell reconstitution after alpha-beta-depleted transplantation in children. This clonotype was observed a few times. Unique molecular identifiers were incorporated during preparation of the TCRbeta library. MiXCR was run by TCRdb on the PCR reads, yielding one entry per CDR3 protein. This sample has about 580,000 distinct CDR3 sequences, with 20% to 30% found just once. Trimming removed 1 base from V and 4 bases from J, with 7 bases in between. This CDR3 is 14 amino acids long. This clonotype originated in a boy under two years old with Wiskott-Aldrich syndrome, due to receive a stem cell transplant. Sample: PBMCs, taken before TCRalphabeta/CD19-depleted stem cell transplant. V usage is TRBV12-3 or TRBV12-4 and J usage is TRBJ2-2; D remains unclear. The CDR3 sequence: CASSLVGSTGELFF. For the CDR3, the DNA is TGTGCCAGCAGTTTAGTGGGTTCCACCGGGGAGCTGTTTTTT.